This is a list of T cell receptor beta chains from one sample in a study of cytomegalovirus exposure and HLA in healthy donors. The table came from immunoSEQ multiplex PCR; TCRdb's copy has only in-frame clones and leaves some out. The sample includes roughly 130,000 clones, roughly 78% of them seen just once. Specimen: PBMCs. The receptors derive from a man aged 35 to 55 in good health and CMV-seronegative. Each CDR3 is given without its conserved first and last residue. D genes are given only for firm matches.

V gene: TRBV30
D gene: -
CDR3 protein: ASGIFGSYNEQF

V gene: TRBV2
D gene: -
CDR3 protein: ASSPQGREQY

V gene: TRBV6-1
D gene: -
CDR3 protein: ASARRDEQF

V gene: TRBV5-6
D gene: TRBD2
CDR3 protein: ASSLKIAGVETQY

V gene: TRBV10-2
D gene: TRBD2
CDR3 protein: ASRTTSATDTQY

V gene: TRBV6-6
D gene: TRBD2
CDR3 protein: ASRPTSGVYNEQF

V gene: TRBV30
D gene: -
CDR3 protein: ACAQGNEKLF

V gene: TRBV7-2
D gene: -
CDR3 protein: ASGKGQGVGEAF

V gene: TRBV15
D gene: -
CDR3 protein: ATSRDRLVTGELF

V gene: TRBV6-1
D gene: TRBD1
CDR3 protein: ASSADREDTQY

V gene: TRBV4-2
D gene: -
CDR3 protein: ASSPELRLAEKLF

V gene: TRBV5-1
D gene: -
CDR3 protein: ASSLAAGLGNEQF

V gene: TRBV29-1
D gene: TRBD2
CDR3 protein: SVLSGGSSYNEQF

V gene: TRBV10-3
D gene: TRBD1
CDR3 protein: AILGTGGNYGYT

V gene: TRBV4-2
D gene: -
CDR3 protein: ASSQDRAGLGRNIQY

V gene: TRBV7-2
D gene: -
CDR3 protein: ASSLGQGWVEQF

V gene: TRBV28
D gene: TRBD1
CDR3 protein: ASSLGQGVSTGELF

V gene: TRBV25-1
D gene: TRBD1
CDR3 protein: ASSGDRAYNEQF

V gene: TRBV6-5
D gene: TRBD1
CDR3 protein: ASSYSRQGARNEQY

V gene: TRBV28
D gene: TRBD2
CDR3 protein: ASTRAGGSYNEQF

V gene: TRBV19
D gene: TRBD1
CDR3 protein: ASSSSGTVYGYT

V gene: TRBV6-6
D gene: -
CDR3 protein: ASSYGPEQF

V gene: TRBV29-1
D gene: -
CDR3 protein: SVQRETQY

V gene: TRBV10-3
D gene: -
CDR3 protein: ASLLGGTNTEAF

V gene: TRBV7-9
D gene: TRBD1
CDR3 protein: ASSAIGTATDSGNTIY